This entry describes one T cell receptor beta chain. Its antigen target is currently unknown. Per-base quality was not reported, and no clone a single base away is much larger than it. The source of the sample is a study of T cell changes during pregnancy in multiple sclerosis (dated by TCRdb to the late 2010s). For the study in its entirety: The study examined how the T cell repertoire changed over the course of pregnancy in women with multiple sclerosis.

According to the germline V gene, CDR1 reads MGHRA and CDR2 reads YSYEKL. For this chain, trimming is 1 base at the V end and 5 bases at the J end, and the number of junction bases without a gene match is 16. From cysteine to phenylalanine, the CDR3 is 18 amino acids long. Of all the DNA, just the CDR3 is kept, 54 bases in frame from base 1. Receptor amplification or capture employed the immunoSEQ multiplex PCR assay. Drawn from immuneACCESS, this table holds only the in-frame rearrangements with V and J called that TCRdb kept. Clones are partly lost; checked studies trace under half to an unresolved V gene and leave the rest unexplained. The sample table lists tens of thousands of clones, around 90% of them with a count of one. About 1.4% of the sample belongs to the ten largest clones.

This sequence uses TRBV4-1 and TRBJ2-7; TRBD1 fits 8 bases in the junction. This sequence was found in a female donor in good health, enrolled as a control in a pregnancy study. Sequences were derived from peripheral blood, sampled in the second trimester of pregnancy. The nucleotide sequence reads as follows: TGCGCCAGCAGCCAAGGACAACTAAGACAGGGGACCAGCCACGAGCAGTACTTC. Translated, this gives CASSQGQLRQGTSHEQYF.